The 6 T cell receptor beta chains below all came from one sample that was sequenced in a study of regulatory T cells in long-lasting Graves disease. Time point here: newly diagnosed GD, antithyroid drugs for less than 3 months. From RNA extracted from PBMCs, the TCR library was made. Building the TCR beta libraries relied on iRepertoire HTBI primers, and CDR3 regions underwent Arm-PCR. In TCRdb, the multiplex PCR reads were re-called with MiXCR into one record per CDR3 protein. The sample includes more than 450,000 distinct CDR3 sequences, 15% to 20% of them seen just once. These data also featured in a second study, about T cells in Graves' hyperthyroidism and ophthalmopathy.

The material was peripheral blood mononuclear cells (PBMCs), obtained at new diagnosis, from a patient treated with antithyroid drugs. The receptors derive from a man in his forties or fifties with Graves disease.

The sample holds many counts of this clonotype. The rearrangement links TRBV5-1 to TRBJ1-1, with D perhaps TRBD1 (5 bases). V lost 1 base, J lost 5 bases, and 15 bases lay in between. The CDR3 sequence is 15 residues long. Germline lookup yields CDR1 SGHRS and CDR2 YFSETQ. As DNA, the CDR3 is TGCGCCAGCAGCTTGCGGTCCCCGAGGGGTACTGAAGCTTTCTTT. Translated: CASSLRSPRGTEAFF. Full variable domain (remainder filled in from reference TRBV5-1 and TRBJ1-1): KAGVTQTPRYLIKTRGQQVTLSCSPISGHRSVSWYQQTPGQGLQFLFEYFSETQRNKGNFPGRFSGRQFSNSRSEMNVSTLELGDSALYLCASSLRSPRGTEAFFGQGTRLTVV.

This clonotype was detected ten times or more. V is TRBV30 and J is TRBJ1-2; D not certain. This CDR3 is built from 13 residues. V lost 3 bases and J lost 4, with 12 bases in between. Germline CDR1 and CDR2: GTSNPN and SVGIG (reference sequence). CDR3 nucleotide sequence: TGTGCCTGGAGCATCGGTACCAGCTATGGCTACACCTTC. This encodes CAWSIGTSYGYTF.

This clonotype appeared a few times. The CDR3 does not end in the conserved phenylalanine or tryptophan, so this is likely a read error. The DNA is omitted, as the CDR3 cannot be located on it reliably, and the CDR3 follows TCRdb's listing. The chain links TRBV18 to TRBJ1-1; no check of the table's D call, TRBD1, against the DNA was made. Germline CDR1 and CDR2: KGHSH and LQKENI. 13 amino acids form the CDR3, both terminal residues included. CDR3 loop: CASSPSTNSLSEL.

This clonotype was seen ten or more times. This chain connects TRBV20-1 to TRBJ2-5; D remains ambiguous. This CDR3 region has 12 residues. Between the trimmed V and J ends, which lost 0 bases and 4 bases, there was a span of 6 bases. CDR1 and CDR2 from the germline V gene are DFQATT and SNEGSKA (reference sequence). CDR3 protein: CSARDPLETQYF. The DNA for the CDR3 is TGCAGTGCTAGAGATCCGTTAGAGACCCAGTACTTC.

This clonotype was seen ten or more times. The chain joins TRBV7-2 to TRBJ2-6, with a weak D call TRBD1 (6 bases). Trimming removed 5 bases at V and 2 bases at J, with 19 bases between. The CDR3 extends over 18 amino acids. The germline V gene encodes CDR1 SGHTA and CDR2 FQGNSA. DNA for the CDR3: TGTGCCAGCAGCACCCGCATACAGGGCTATACTGGGGCCAACGTCCTGACTTTC. This sequence encodes CASSTRIQGYTGANVLTF.

The table lists this clonotype with many counts. The chain uses TRBV11-3 and TRBJ2-1; TRBD2 agrees at 9 bases. The end of the DNA fits TRBJ2-5 better, so the J call may be wrong. The CDR3 has 18 residues. Germline V lookup: CDR1 SGHNT, CDR2 YENEEA. CDR3 region: CASSPRFLAGGGQETQYF. The DNA of the CDR3 is TGTGCCAGCAGCCCCCGGTTTCTGGCGGGAGGGGGCCAAGAGACCCAGTACTTC.